The 17 T cell receptor beta chains presented below share a single source sample, sequenced in a study of blood T cells in healthy people across ages. Using a J-beta primer mix together with a sample-barcoded 5' primer, a second PCR was run for roughly 6 to 11 cycles. TCRdb itself ran the 5' RACE reads through MiXCR, one entry per CDR3 protein. Of hundreds of thousands of distinct CDR3 sequences in the sample, roughly 60% were seen once. Source material: blood. These TCRs come from a man between 25 and 39 years old in good health.

This chain joins TRBV15 and TRBJ2-3, with D unresolved. Germline values: CDR1 LNHNV, CDR2 YYDKDF (reference sequence). Trimming removed 6 bases from V and 5 bases from J, with 9 bases in between. CDR3 length: 12 residues. The chain's CDR3 is CATSQFGDTQYF. The CDR3 nucleotides are TGTGCCACCAGTCAGTTCGGAGATACGCAGTATTTT.

This rearrangement joins TRBV29-1 to TRBJ1-1; D gene unclear. Trimming pared 7 bases from V and 0 bases from J, leaving 12 bases between. In germline, CDR1 is SQVTM, CDR2 ANQGSEA. CDR3 length: 13 residues. The CDR3 is CSGQSGLNTEAFF. The CDR3 coding sequence is TGCAGCGGACAATCAGGACTGAACACTGAAGCTTTCTTT.

This clonotype was counted only a few times. V usage is TRBV4-2 and J usage is TRBJ2-1; 10 nucleotides line up with TRBD2. Germline trimming cut 0 bases from V and 5 bases from J; bases unmatched to any gene: 4. Germline values: CDR1 LGHNA, CDR2 YNFKEQ. This CDR3 has 16 amino acids. This CDR3 is CASSQDWLAGDNEQFF. DNA for the CDR3: TGTGCCAGCAGCCAAGATTGGCTAGCGGGGGACAATGAGCAGTTCTTC.

The rearrangement uses TRBV4-2 and TRBJ2-1; D is undetermined. The tail of the sequence fits TRBJ2-7 better, so the J call may be wrong. Germline loops: CDR1 LGHNA, CDR2 YNFKEQ. The CDR3 consists of 13 residues. The CDR3 nucleotides are TGTGCCAGCAGCCAACCTGACGGAGACGAGCAGTACTTC. It encodes CASSQPDGDEQYF.

The gene calls are TRBV28 and TRBJ2-7; 10 nucleotides align to TRBD1. Germline loops: CDR1 MDHEN, CDR2 SYDVKM. Germline trimming cut 6 bases from V and 10 bases from J; bases unmatched to any gene: 9. The CDR3 is 13 amino acids. As DNA, the CDR3 is TGTGCCAGCAGCGTCGGACAGGGGGTAACACAGTACTTC. It codes for CASSVGQGVTQYF.

CDR3 residues: CASSYLESLTQYF. CDR3 nucleotides: TGTGCCAGCAGCTATCTCGAATCCCTTACCCAGTACTTC. The chain couples TRBV7-2 to TRBJ2-5; D is uncertain. Per the germline V gene, CDR1 is SGHTA and CDR2 is FQGNSA. V lost 4 bases and J lost 8, with 14 bases in between. CDR3 size: 13 residues.

This clonotype was recorded once. This chain uses TRBV11-2 with TRBJ2-3; D perhaps matches TRBD2 (5 bases). Germline CDR1 and CDR2: SGHAT and FQNNGV. Trimming pared 0 bases from V and 3 bases from J, leaving 10 bases between. The CDR3 has 15 amino acids. CDR3 amino acids: CASSLDDRGTDTQYF. The DNA for the CDR3 is TGTGCCAGCAGCTTAGATGATCGGGGTACAGATACGCAGTATTTT.

The chain uses TRBV29-1 and TRBJ2-5, with 10 nucleotides matching TRBD1. The J call may not be correct, given that the DNA end is closer to TRBJ2-7. CDR1 SQVTM and CDR2 ANQGSEA come from the germline V gene. This CDR3 has 15 residues. In nucleotides, the CDR3 is TGCAGCGTTGACCTCGGACAGGGGGTTAGCTACGAGCAGTACTTC. Its protein product is CSVDLGQGVSYEQYF.

This clonotype is a singleton in its sample. The gene calls are TRBV4-3 and TRBJ2-3, with D tentatively TRBD1 or TRBD2 (6 bases each). V lost 4 bases to trimming and J lost 2 bases, with 16 bases between them. Germline V gene data show CDR1 as LGHNA and CDR2 as YSLEER. The CDR3 runs to 16 residues. The CDR3 sequence is CASSLLTGGHTDTQYF. Written as DNA, the CDR3 is TGCGCCAGCAGCCTACTAACCGGGGGCCACACAGATACGCAGTATTTT.

This clonotype was seen once. The rearrangement joins TRBV4-3 to TRBJ1-6; D perhaps matches TRBD1 (5 bases). Germline-derived CDR1 and CDR2 are LGHNA and YSLEER. The CDR3 has 14 amino acids. Trimming cost V 8 bases and J 7 bases, with 15 bases left between them. Here the CDR3 reads CASGRGHQNSPLHF. The CDR3 DNA reads TGCGCCAGCGGCCGCGGACACCAGAATTCACCCCTCCACTTT.

The sample holds many counts of this clonotype. The gene calls are TRBV4-3 and TRBJ2-1, with 7 positions matching TRBD1. CDR1 and CDR2 (germline): LGHNA, YSLEER. V trimming: 0 bases; J trimming: 6 bases; junction bases outside the gene matches: 5. The CDR3 extends over 15 amino acids. The chain's CDR3 is CASSQELRGINEQFF. CDR3 in DNA: TGCGCCAGCAGCCAAGAACTCAGGGGGATCAATGAGCAGTTCTTC.

This clonotype was observed a few times. This sequence joins TRBV6-1 and TRBJ2-7; D could derive from TRBD1 or TRBD2 (6 bases each). The CDR3 consists of 14 residues. V lost 4 bases, J lost 1 base, and 11 bases lay in between. Germline V gene sequence: CDR1 MNHNS, CDR2 SASEGT. CDR3 sequence reads: CASSGGAGSYEQYF. Written as DNA, the CDR3 is TGTGCCAGCAGTGGGGGGGCAGGGTCCTACGAGCAGTACTTC.

This chain joins TRBV7-2 and TRBJ2-2; 11 positions match TRBD1. The V and J ends lost 5 bases and 5 bases, in that order; junction bases with no gene match: 4. CDR1 and CDR2 (germline): SGHTA, FQGNSA. The CDR3 loop spans 15 amino acids. This chain's CDR3 is CASSPDRGQTGELFF. In DNA form, the CDR3 reads TGTGCCAGCAGCCCGGACAGGGGGCAAACCGGGGAGCTGTTTTTT. The whole variable domain, filled in from reference TRBV7-2 and TRBJ2-2, reads GAGVSQSPSNKVTEKGKDVELRCDPISGHTALYWYRQSLGQGLEFLIYFQGNSAPDKSGLPSDRFSAERTGGSVSTLTIQRTQQEDSAVYLCASSPDRGQTGELFFGEGSRLTVL.

This chain connects TRBV2 to TRBJ1-2; D possibly corresponds to TRBD1 (5 bases). The CDR3 runs to 15 residues. The V and J ends lost 8 bases and 8 bases respectively, with 24 bases between them. CDR1 and CDR2 (germline): SNHLY, FYNNEI. The CDR3 sequence: CASRGSQVTGKGYTF. DNA of the CDR3: TGTGCCAGCCGGGGGTCCCAAGTGACGGGGAAAGGCTACACCTTC.

The chain is built from TRBV7-2 and TRBJ2-1; D possibly corresponds to TRBD1 (5 bases). The J call could be wrong; TRBJ2-7 is a better fit for the DNA end. Germline values: CDR1 SGHTA, CDR2 FQGNSA. This CDR3 is built from 13 residues. CDR3: CASSLGGLSEQYF. CDR3 nucleotides: TGTGCCAGCAGCTTAGGGGGCCTTAGCGAGCAGTACTTC.

This chain links TRBV27 with TRBJ2-7; 11 positions match TRBD2. Germline values: CDR1 MNHEY, CDR2 SMNVEV (reference sequence). V gave up 1 base and J gave up 2 bases; unmatched junction bases: 4. The CDR3 sequence is 16 residues long. CDR3 residues: CASSLYSGGAPYEQYF. The CDR3 DNA sequence: TGTGCCAGCAGTTTATATAGCGGGGGGGCTCCCTACGAGCAGTACTTC.

This chain uses TRBV5-1 with TRBJ2-4, with D possibly being TRBD1 or TRBD2 (6 bases each). The CDR3 runs 15 residues. From germline, CDR1 is SGHRS and CDR2 YFSETQ. V was cut by 4 bases and J by 3 bases, with 14 bases left in between. CDR3 nucleotides: TGCGCCAGCAGCCCTAGGGGGGACATCAAAAACATTCAGTACTTC. As protein: CASSPRGDIKNIQYF.